This TCR beta chain emerged from a study of cytomegalovirus exposure and HLA in healthy donors. This CDR3 spans 14 amino acids. Germline values: CDR1 SGHRS, CDR2 YFSETQ. The V end was cut by 7 bases, the J end by 11 bases, with 24 bases between. Researchers ran the PCR with 60 Vbeta and 13 Jbeta primers. The method was immunoSEQ multiplex PCR; TCRdb's version includes in-frame clones alone and lacks a portion of them. The sample has about 49,000 clones. Sequenced sample: PBMCs. V is TRBV5-1 and J is TRBJ1-1; tentative D call: TRBD1 (5 bases). The source is a man younger than 35 in good health and CMV-seropositive. CDR3 region: CASGHYLSGRAAFF. CDR3 DNA: TGCGCCAGCGGACATTATCTATCAGGCAGGGCCGCTTTCTTT. Complete variable domain (other parts from reference TRBV5-1 and TRBJ1-1): KAGVTQTPRYLIKTRGQQVTLSCSPISGHRSVSWYQQTPGQGLQFLFEYFSETQRNKGNFPGRFSGRQFSNSRSEMNVSTLELGDSALYLCASGHYLSGRAAFFGQGTRLTVV.